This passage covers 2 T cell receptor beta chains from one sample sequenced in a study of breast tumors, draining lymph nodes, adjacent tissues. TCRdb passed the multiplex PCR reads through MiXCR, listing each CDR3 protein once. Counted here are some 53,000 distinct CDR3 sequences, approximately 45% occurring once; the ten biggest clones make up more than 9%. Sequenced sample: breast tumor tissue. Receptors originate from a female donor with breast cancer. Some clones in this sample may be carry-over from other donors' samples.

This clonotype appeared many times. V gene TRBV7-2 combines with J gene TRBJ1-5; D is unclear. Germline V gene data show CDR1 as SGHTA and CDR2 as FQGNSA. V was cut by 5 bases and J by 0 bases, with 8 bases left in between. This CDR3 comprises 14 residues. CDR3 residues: CASSRGISNQPQHF. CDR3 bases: TGTGCCAGCAGCCGAGGCATTAGCAATCAGCCCCAGCATTTT.

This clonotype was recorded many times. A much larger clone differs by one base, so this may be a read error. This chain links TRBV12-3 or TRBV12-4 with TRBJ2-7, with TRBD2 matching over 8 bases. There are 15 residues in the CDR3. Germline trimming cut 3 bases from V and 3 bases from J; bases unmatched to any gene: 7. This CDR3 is CASSFAGAGVYEQYF. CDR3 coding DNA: TGTGCCAGCAGTTTCGCGGGAGCGGGGGTCTACGAGCAGTACTTC.